The rows below give T cell receptor beta chains drawn from one sample of a study of T cells in Graves' hyperthyroidism and ophthalmopathy. TCRdb itself ran the multiplex PCR reads through MiXCR, one entry per CDR3 protein. The repertoire consists of around 420,000 distinct CDR3 sequences, with roughly an eighth occurring once and the leading ten covering 5% to 6.5%. The sample consisted of blood. The receptors were gathered from a woman aged 18-29 years with Graves' hyperthyroidism. The CDR3 runs from the conserved cysteine through the conserved F or W. A D gene is named only where the DNA matches it firmly. Clone size is given for some rows only: seen once, a few or many times, or a class if the clone is expanded.

v_call: TRBV18
clone_size: -
d_call: -
j_call: TRBJ2-3
cdr3_nt: TGTGCCAGCTCACCAAACCTACAGGGAGTGGGTCCCACAGATACGCAGTATTTT
cdr3_aa: CASSPNLQGVGPTDTQYF

v_call: TRBV29-1
clone_size: few
d_call: -
j_call: TRBJ2-5
cdr3_nt: TGCAGCGTTCAACAGGGATCCGAGACCCAGTACTTC
cdr3_aa: CSVQQGSETQYF

v_call: TRBV3-1
clone_size: many
d_call: TRBD2
j_call: TRBJ2-1
cdr3_nt: TGTGCCAGCAGCCAGTGGTGGCGGGAGAATGAAAATGAGCAGTTCTTC
cdr3_aa: CASSQWWRENENEQFF

v_call: TRBV6-1
clone_size: many
d_call: -
j_call: TRBJ1-1
cdr3_nt: TGTGCCAGCAGTGAAGCGACATACCGATACGCTGAAGCTTTCTTT
cdr3_aa: CASSEATYRYAEAFF

v_call: TRBV19
clone_size: -
d_call: -
j_call: TRBJ1-1
cdr3_nt: TGTGCCAGTAGTATCTCATGGAACACTGAAGCTTTCTTT
cdr3_aa: CASSISWNTEAFF

v_call: TRBV19
clone_size: -
d_call: -
j_call: TRBJ2-7
cdr3_nt: TGTGCCAGTAGTCGGGGGGCATCCTACGAGCAGTACTTC
cdr3_aa: CASSRGASYEQYF

v_call: TRBV27
clone_size: -
d_call: -
j_call: TRBJ1-4
cdr3_nt: TGTGCCAGTACTAAAACAGGGATCGAAAAACTGTTTTTT
cdr3_aa: CASTKTGIEKLFF

v_call: TRBV11-2
clone_size: -
d_call: -
j_call: TRBJ2-1
cdr3_nt: TGTGCCAGCAGCCCTACTCACGGGCAGCCGTCTTACAATGAGCAGTTCTTC
cdr3_aa: CASSPTHGQPSYNEQFF

v_call: TRBV10-2
clone_size: few
d_call: -
j_call: TRBJ2-5
cdr3_nt: TGCGCCAGCAGTGAGTCTGTTGAGACCCAGTACTTC
cdr3_aa: CASSESVETQYF

v_call: TRBV4-3
clone_size: -
d_call: -
j_call: TRBJ2-5
cdr3_nt: TGCGCCAGCAGCCAAGATACCGCGTACCAAGAGACCCAGTACTTC
cdr3_aa: CASSQDTAYQETQYF

v_call: TRBV6-5
clone_size: -
d_call: TRBD2
j_call: TRBJ2-1
cdr3_nt: TGTGCCAGCAGTTACTGGGGGACTAGCGGGGGAAATGAGCAGTTCTTC
cdr3_aa: CASSYWGTSGGNEQFF

v_call: TRBV2
clone_size: many
d_call: -
j_call: TRBJ2-2
cdr3_nt: TGTGCCAGCAGTGAAGCTGGGACCCCCGCAGGTGGCGGGGAGCTGTTTTTT
cdr3_aa: CASSEAGTPAGGGELFF

v_call: TRBV11-2
clone_size: many
d_call: -
j_call: TRBJ2-7
cdr3_nt: TGTGCCAGCAGCTTACAGGGTAGTGTTAGCTCCGAGCAGTACTTC
cdr3_aa: CASSLQGSVSSEQYF

v_call: TRBV29-1
clone_size: few
d_call: -
j_call: TRBJ2-2
cdr3_nt: TGCAGCGTTGTGAGGGTGGACACCGGGGAGCTGTTTTTT
cdr3_aa: CSVVRVDTGELFF

v_call: TRBV19
clone_size: many
d_call: -
j_call: TRBJ1-5
cdr3_nt: TGTGCCAGTAGGAAGACAGTCGATGGGAATCAGCCCCAGCATTTT
cdr3_aa: CASRKTVDGNQPQHF

v_call: TRBV27
clone_size: few
d_call: TRBD1
j_call: TRBJ2-7
cdr3_nt: TGTGCCAGCAGTTTGACAGGGAGAAGTATCTACGAGCAGTACTTC
cdr3_aa: CASSLTGRSIYEQYF

v_call: TRBV19
clone_size: -
d_call: TRBD1
j_call: TRBJ1-5
cdr3_nt: TGTGCCAGTAGAGGGACAGGGTGGGAGCCCCAGCATTTT
cdr3_aa: CASRGTGWEPQHF

v_call: TRBV3-1
clone_size: few
d_call: -
j_call: TRBJ2-6
cdr3_nt: TGTGCCAGCAGCCAAGAATGGAGGGGCTGGTCTGGGGCCAACGTCCTGACTTTC
cdr3_aa: CASSQEWRGWSGANVLTF

v_call: TRBV3-1
clone_size: few
d_call: -
j_call: TRBJ2-4
cdr3_nt: TGTGCCAGCAGCCAAGGACCAAAAAACATTCAGTACTTC
cdr3_aa: CASSQGPKNIQYF

v_call: TRBV30
clone_size: many
d_call: -
j_call: TRBJ1-1
cdr3_nt: TGTGCCTGGAAGCCGACTTGGGGTGAAGCTTTCTTT
cdr3_aa: CAWKPTWGEAFF

v_call: TRBV14
clone_size: many
d_call: -
j_call: TRBJ1-5
cdr3_nt: TGTGCCAGCAGCCAATTGGACGCACCTTATAGCAATCAGCCCCAGCATTTT
cdr3_aa: CASSQLDAPYSNQPQHF

v_call: TRBV12-3/TRBV12-4
clone_size: many
d_call: -
j_call: TRBJ2-7
cdr3_nt: TGTGCCAGCAGTTACCTTTCGCGGACCTACGAGCAGTACTTC
cdr3_aa: CASSYLSRTYEQYF

v_call: TRBV29-1
clone_size: many
d_call: TRBD1
j_call: TRBJ1-2
cdr3_nt: TGCAGCACAGGACAGGGTGGGTGGACTAGCTATGGCTACACCTTC
cdr3_aa: CSTGQGGWTSYGYTF

v_call: TRBV6-5
clone_size: -
d_call: -
j_call: TRBJ1-6
cdr3_nt: TGTGCCAGCAGTTCCCCGAGTGGGGCCCTCCACTTT
cdr3_aa: CASSSPSGALHF

v_call: TRBV7-3
clone_size: many
d_call: -
j_call: TRBJ2-3
cdr3_nt: TGTGCCAGCAGCTTAAGTTCCCGAGATACGCAGTATTTT
cdr3_aa: CASSLSSRDTQYF

v_call: TRBV28
clone_size: few
d_call: TRBD1
j_call: TRBJ2-4
cdr3_nt: TGTGCCAGCAGTCCCACCCCAAGGGGGCTGTTTAAAAACATTCAGTACTTC
cdr3_aa: CASSPTPRGLFKNIQYF

v_call: TRBV12-3/TRBV12-4
clone_size: many
d_call: TRBD2
j_call: TRBJ2-1
cdr3_nt: TGTGCCAGCAGTTTAGGGTCCGCGGGAGGGTCCTACAATGAGCAGTTCTTC
cdr3_aa: CASSLGSAGGSYNEQFF

v_call: TRBV24-1
clone_size: many
d_call: TRBD1
j_call: TRBJ1-2
cdr3_nt: TGTGCCACCAGTGATTTGTCCCAGGGGGATACCTCTGGCTATGGCTACACCTTC
cdr3_aa: CATSDLSQGDTSGYGYTF

v_call: TRBV28
clone_size: many
d_call: TRBD2
j_call: TRBJ2-7
cdr3_nt: TGTGCCAGCAGGATATACCCCTCTCGACTAGCGGGAGGGGGCTACGAGCAGTACTTC
cdr3_aa: CASRIYPSRLAGGGYEQYF

v_call: TRBV29-1
clone_size: many
d_call: TRBD1
j_call: TRBJ1-4
cdr3_nt: TGCAGCGCTTCGACAGGGGGGGAAAAACTGTTTTTT
cdr3_aa: CSASTGGEKLFF

v_call: TRBV28
clone_size: few
d_call: TRBD1
j_call: TRBJ1-2
cdr3_nt: TGTGCCAGCAGTTTACACGGGACAGGGATTGGCTACACCTTC
cdr3_aa: CASSLHGTGIGYTF

v_call: TRBV14
clone_size: -
d_call: -
j_call: TRBJ1-1
cdr3_nt: TGTGCCAGCAGCGAAGAATACGGGAAAAACACTGAAGCTTCCTTT
cdr3_aa: CASSEEYGKNTEASF

v_call: TRBV6-1
clone_size: many
d_call: -
j_call: TRBJ2-1
cdr3_nt: TGTGCCAGCAGTGGGATAGCGGTTCACTCCTACAATGAGCAGTTCTTC
cdr3_aa: CASSGIAVHSYNEQFF

v_call: TRBV6-1
clone_size: many
d_call: -
j_call: TRBJ2-7
cdr3_nt: TGTGCCACCACAATAGGGCACGGGTACGAGCAGTACTTC
cdr3_aa: CATTIGHGYEQYF

v_call: TRBV20-1
clone_size: -
d_call: -
j_call: TRBJ2-7
cdr3_nt: TGCAGTGCTAGAGGTATAAGGGGACAAGTCTACGAGCAGTACTTC
cdr3_aa: CSARGIRGQVYEQYF

v_call: TRBV6-5
clone_size: -
d_call: TRBD2
j_call: TRBJ2-2
cdr3_nt: TGTGCCACCCGTCTACTAGCGTTCGCGAACACCGGGGAGCTGTTTTTT
cdr3_aa: CATRLLAFANTGELFF

v_call: TRBV5-1
clone_size: -
d_call: TRBD1
j_call: TRBJ1-1
cdr3_nt: TGCGCCAGCACCCTACAGGGGGGGATGAACACTGAAGCTTTCTTT
cdr3_aa: CASTLQGGMNTEAFF

v_call: TRBV6-1
clone_size: many
d_call: -
j_call: TRBJ2-7
cdr3_nt: TGTGCCAGCAGTTATTCCAGGCTATCCTACGAGCAGTACTTC
cdr3_aa: CASSYSRLSYEQYF

v_call: TRBV3-1
clone_size: many
d_call: -
j_call: TRBJ2-3
cdr3_nt: TGTGCCAGCAGCCACCTAACTAGGGCTACGCAGTATTTT
cdr3_aa: CASSHLTRATQYF

v_call: TRBV29-1
clone_size: many
d_call: TRBD1
j_call: TRBJ2-5
cdr3_nt: TGCAGCGTTGAAGATCAGAGGTACAGGGGAGAGACCCAGTACTTC
cdr3_aa: CSVEDQRYRGETQYF

v_call: TRBV6-1
clone_size: many
d_call: -
j_call: TRBJ2-1
cdr3_nt: TGTGCCAGCAGCCACAGGGCTTTGTACAATGAGCAGTTCTTC
cdr3_aa: CASSHRALYNEQFF